This T cell receptor beta chain was recovered during a study of shared clonotypes between healthy human individuals. The overall study: CD8 memory received one plate per donor, CD8 naive two, CD4 memory three and CD4 naive three.

Sequenced by immunoSEQ multiplex PCR; TCRdb stores in-frame clones only, minus some. The sample comprises under 1,900,000 clones, approximately 98.5% of which are singletons, and under 0.45% rests with the top ten. In germline, CDR1 is KGHSH, CDR2 LQKENI. The CDR3 runs 14 residues. Trimming cost V 5 bases and J 1 base; bases outside gene matches: 4. What was sequenced was naive CD4+ T cells sorted from blood. Subset denoted: CD45RA+ positively selected. V is TRBV18 and J is TRBJ1-1, with 7 bases aligning to TRBD1. This TCR derives from a man under 40 in good health. DNA for the CDR3: TGTGCCAGCTCAGCGACAGGGTGGAACACTGAAGCTTTCTTT. This gives the protein CASSATGWNTEAFF.